This T cell receptor (beta chain) comes out of a study of vaccination and CD4 T cells after COVID-19. Sequenced with the Oncomine TCR Beta short-read assay was DNA taken from cultured CD4+ T cells. TCRdb passed the PCR reads through MiXCR, listing each CDR3 protein once. There are tens of thousands of distinct CDR3 sequences in the sample; 38% occur only once, and 15% to 20% lies in the top ten. The CDR3 is made up of 14 amino acids. Trimming took 2 bases from V and 1 from J, leaving 7 bases between them. In germline, CDR1 is MNHEY, CDR2 SVGAGI. Treatment: approximately 9-day PBMC culture with coronavirus spike peptide pools or control peptides (ViraFEST assay). Notes on this clonotype: Its antigen remains unknown.

Material: CD4+ T cells from blood, cultured in vitro, obtained before SARS-CoV-2 vaccination. This sequence was found in a human donor who received a COVID-19 vaccine. The chain uses TRBV6-5 and TRBJ2-3; tentatively, D is TRBD1 (6 bases). This CDR3 reads CASSYRTGTDTQYF. CDR3 nucleotide sequence: TGTGCCAGCAGTTACAGGACAGGCACAGATACGCAGTATTTT.